This TCR beta chain emerged from a study of T cells after yellow fever vaccination. Overall study context: SMART-Seq v4 Ultra Low Input prepared libraries from low-cell fractions. Study-wide points: Most primary-vaccination clones reappeared after the booster (about 97% CD4, approximately 88% CD8). Repertoires sorted by FACS could include abundant clonotypes that are contaminants from the bulk population.

This clonotype was seen only a few times. The antigen remains unidentified. With V trimmed by 0 bases and J by 6 bases, 15 bases remained unmatched. The CDR3 loop spans 19 amino acids. For TCR, cDNA came from 5'RACE template switching, which added a universal primer site and UMIs. From the 5' RACE reads, TCRdb called clonotypes with MiXCR, one entry per CDR3 protein. Of under 400,000 distinct CDR3 sequences in the sample, about an eighth were seen once. The clonotype was recovered from a man between 18 and 29 years old who received the YFV17D yellow fever vaccine. J is TRBJ1-4 and V is TRBV12-3 or TRBV12-4; 8 bases match TRBD1. The specimen comprised CD4+ T cells sorted from PBMCs, sampled 15 days after the yellow fever booster vaccination. The CDR3: CASSLARQGRIGVDEKLFF. The CDR3 nucleotides are TGTGCCAGCAGTTTAGCGAGACAGGGGAGGATTGGAGTAGATGAAAAACTGTTTTTT.